The next 2 T cell receptor beta chains were all read from a single sample in a study of shared clonotypes between healthy human individuals. The data were produced by immunoSEQ multiplex PCR, yet TCRdb's version contains in-frame clones alone and is incomplete. The sample yields 2 million to 2.5 million clones, around 95% seen once. Sample: naive CD4+ T cells sorted from blood. Described subset: CD45RA+ positively selected. The receptors were sampled from a man aged 18 to 30 in good health.

The chain combines TRBV5-1 with TRBJ1-4; maybe TRBD1 (5 bases). Germline loops: CDR1 SGHRS, CDR2 YFSETQ. CDR3 length equals 17 residues. V was shortened by 4 bases and J by 4 bases, with 20 bases between the two germline ends. CDR3 sequence (DNA): TGCGCCAGCAGCCAAAAGGGGAAGGTAGCTGGTAATGAAAAACTGTTTTTT. Amino acids: CASSQKGKVAGNEKLFF.

The chain links TRBV28 to TRBJ1-2, with 7 bases fitting TRBD1. After removal of 4 bases from V and 5 bases from J, the junction contained 10 bases not matched to a gene. Germline V gene sequence: CDR1 MDHEN, CDR2 SYDVKM. The CDR3 sequence is 15 residues long. The CDR3 DNA reads TGTGCCAGCAGTTACCGGGACAGCCGGCTGTATGGCTACACCTTC. Protein sequence: CASSYRDSRLYGYTF.